The 8 T cell receptor beta chains below were found in one sample sequenced in a study of shared clonotypes between healthy human individuals. Profiled with immunoSEQ multiplex PCR; TCRdb holds only in-frame clones, not every one. Among about a million clones listed, approximately 72% were seen once. The specimen was memory CD4+ T cells sorted from blood. Documented subset: CD45RA-negative fraction. The receptor source for this set is a man between 18 and 35 years old in good health.

The chain uses TRBV18 and TRBJ1-3; D unclear. Germline CDR1 KGHSH, CDR2 LQKENI. The CDR3 covers 13 residues. Trimming stripped 3 bases from V and 5 bases from J, with 8 bases between. CDR3 sequence: CASSPEQRNTIYF. In DNA, the CDR3 is TGTGCCAGCTCACCTGAACAGAGAAACACCATATATTTT.

In this sample, this clone turned up a few times. This chain links TRBV2 with TRBJ1-2; 8 bases agree with TRBD1. With V trimmed by 8 bases and J by 14 bases, 10 bases remained unmatched. In germline, CDR1 is SNHLY, CDR2 FYNNEI. This CDR3 is built from 11 residues. This CDR3 is CASDRRQGTTF. The CDR3 nucleotides are TGTGCCAGCGACCGGAGACAGGGGACGACCTTC.

The rearrangement uses TRBV7-9 and TRBJ1-1, with TRBD1 as a possible D gene (6 bases). The CDR3 consists of 12 residues. Trimming shortened V by 6 bases and J by 8 bases, and 13 bases separated the two germline ends. Germline CDR1 reads SEHNR; CDR2 reads FQNEAQ (reference sequence). As DNA, the CDR3 is TGTGCCAGCAGGAGCTACAGGGAAGAAGCTTTCTTT. It translates to CASRSYREEAFF.

A single count supports this clone. V gene TRBV4-1 combines with J gene TRBJ2-7, with TRBD1 matching 11 bases. Trimming took 5 bases from V and 3 from J; bases not matched to a gene: 6. The CDR3 totals 15 residues. The V gene's germline CDR1 is MGHRA and CDR2 YSYEKL. The CDR3 loop is CASSVGTGGSYEQYF. CDR3 nucleotide sequence: TGCGCCAGCAGCGTAGGGACAGGGGGTAGCTACGAGCAGTACTTC.

This clone has just a few counts. The rearrangement links TRBV27 to TRBJ2-7, with D perhaps matching TRBD1 or TRBD2 (6 bases each). This CDR3 contains 15 residues. Trimming pared 3 bases from V and 2 bases from J, leaving 14 bases between. In germline, CDR1 is MNHEY, CDR2 SMNVEV (reference sequence). CDR3 DNA sequence: TGTGCCAGCAGTTTCGGAAGGGGGGACACCTACGAGCAGTACTTC. This sequence encodes CASSFGRGDTYEQYF.

The genes are TRBV7-9 and TRBJ2-3; 10 bases map to TRBD2. CDR3 length: 17 amino acids. From germline, CDR1 is SEHNR and CDR2 FQNEAQ (reference sequence). After removal of 5 bases from V and 4 bases from J, the junction contained 12 bases not matched to a gene. CDR3 DNA: TGTGCCAGCAGCCCGGGACTAGCGCTTTCAGTTCCAGATACGCAGTATTTT. It encodes CASSPGLALSVPDTQYF.

V usage is TRBV7-2 and J usage is TRBJ2-3, with D unclear. Between the trimmed V and J ends, which lost 3 bases and 5 bases, there was a span of 6 bases. In germline, CDR1 is SGHTA, CDR2 FQGNSA. This CDR3 region has 12 residues. CDR3 residues: CASSFGLDTQYF. DNA of the CDR3: TGTGCCAGCAGCTTCGGGTTAGATACGCAGTATTTT.

This clone has just a few counts. V usage is TRBV6-1 and J usage is TRBJ1-1, with 11 bases fitting TRBD1. V gave up 3 bases and J gave up 11 bases; unmatched junction bases: 8. Germline lookup yields CDR1 MNHNS and CDR2 SASEGT. This CDR3 spans 14 amino acids. CDR3 in DNA: TGTGCCAGCAGTGACCGGACAGGGGGCGACGCCGCTTTCTTT. Its protein is CASSDRTGGDAAFF.